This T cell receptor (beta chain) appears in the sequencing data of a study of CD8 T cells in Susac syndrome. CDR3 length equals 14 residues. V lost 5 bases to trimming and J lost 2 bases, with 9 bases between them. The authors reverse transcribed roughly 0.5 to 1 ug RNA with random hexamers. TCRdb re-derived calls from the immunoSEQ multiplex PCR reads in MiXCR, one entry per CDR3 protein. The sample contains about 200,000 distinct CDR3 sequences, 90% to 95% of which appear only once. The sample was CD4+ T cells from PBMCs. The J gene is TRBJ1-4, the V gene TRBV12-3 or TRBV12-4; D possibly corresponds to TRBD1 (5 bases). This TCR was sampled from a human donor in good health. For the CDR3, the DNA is TGTGCCAGCAGTCCGGGACTTACTAATGAAAAACTGTTTTTT. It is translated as CASSPGLTNEKLFF.